This passage covers 28 T cell receptor beta chains from one sample sequenced in a study of T-cell memory formation after mild COVID-19. From the 5' RACE reads, TCRdb called clonotypes with MiXCR, one entry per CDR3 protein. The sample lists 470,000 or so distinct CDR3 sequences, approximately 20% occurring once. The sequenced sample consisted of PBMCs or a T cell subset sorted from them (not recorded which). The receptors here all came from an adult woman who had mild COVID-19 (a few samples of this study predate the infection). Cell type and time point are not known.

The V and J genes are TRBV4-3 and TRBJ1-2; D remains ambiguous. This CDR3 is built from 16 residues. V lost 1 base to trimming and J lost 0 bases, with 12 bases between them. Per germline, CDR1 LGHNA and CDR2 YSLEER. CDR3 DNA: TGCGCCAGCAGCCAAGCTTCTGAAGGTACTAACTATGGCTACACCTTC. As protein: CASSQASEGTNYGYTF.

This clonotype turned up a few times. Here the CDR3 reads CAISDGTSGGLGEQYF. The CDR3 nucleotides read TGTGCCATCAGTGACGGTACGAGCGGGGGCCTAGGAGAGCAGTACTTC. The chain recombines TRBV10-3 with TRBJ2-7; 8 bases are shared with TRBD2. This CDR3 has 16 residues. Trimming removed 3 bases from V and 7 bases from J; junction bases left unmatched: 14. Germline lookup yields CDR1 ENHRY and CDR2 SYGVKD.

V usage is TRBV12-3 or TRBV12-4 and J usage is TRBJ1-4; maybe TRBD1 (5 bases). With 5 bases removed from V and 10 bases from J, the gap between germline ends came to 14 bases. The CDR3 is 13 residues long. CDR3 DNA sequence: TGTGCCAGCAGTAGTGGACACGGCGGAAAACTGTTTTTT. Its translation: CASSSGHGGKLFF.

This sequence joins TRBV5-1 and TRBJ1-1, with TRBD1 matching over 8 bases. The CDR3 runs to 16 residues. The trim removed 4 bases at V and 5 bases at J, leaving 13 bases unmatched. Germline V gene lookup returns CDR1 SGHRS and CDR2 YFSETQ. CDR3 loop: CASSASLTGVWTEAFF. The CDR3 DNA reads as TGCGCCAGCAGCGCCAGCCTGACAGGGGTATGGACTGAAGCTTTCTTT.

The chain joins TRBV24-1 to TRBJ2-3; 7 positions match TRBD2. The CDR3 has 16 residues. From germline, CDR1 is KGHDR and CDR2 SFDVKD. The ends lost 1 base at V and 3 bases at J; junction bases unmatched: 6. CDR3 DNA sequence: TGTGCCACCAGTGATTTATCTTTCGGGGGGACAGATACGCAGTATTTT. This codes for CATSDLSFGGTDTQYF.

The chain is built from TRBV6-1 and TRBJ1-4, with 11 positions matching TRBD1. The trim removed 2 bases at V and 7 bases at J, leaving 6 bases unmatched. CDR1 MNHNS and CDR2 SASEGT come from the germline V gene. The CDR3 length is 16 residues. CDR3 sequence: CASSEYWTGGREKLFF. CDR3 sequence (DNA): TGTGCCAGCAGTGAATACTGGACAGGGGGCCGTGAAAAACTGTTTTTT.

V gene TRBV12-3 or TRBV12-4 combines with J gene TRBJ2-2, with 10 bases matching TRBD2. Unmatched junction bases numbered 3, after V lost 1 base and J lost 4 bases. This CDR3 region has 16 residues. The CDR3 DNA is TGTGCCAGCAGTTTAGGGCTAGCGGGAGTCACCGGGGAGCTGTTTTTT. Amino acid sequence: CASSLGLAGVTGELFF.

This clonotype is a singleton in its sample. The rearrangement uses TRBV12-3 or TRBV12-4 and TRBJ2-1; maybe TRBD1 (6 bases). The CDR3 is 14 residues long. V lost 9 bases and J lost 4, with 16 bases in between. CDR3 nucleotides: TGTGCCAGTTACCCGGGACAAGCATACAATGAGCAGTTCTTC. Encoded protein: CASYPGQAYNEQFF.

The sample holds a few counts of this clonotype. V is TRBV3-1 and J is TRBJ1-5; D not certain. The CDR3 is 17 amino acids. The V gene's germline CDR1 is LGHDT and CDR2 YNNKEL (reference sequence). Trimming took off 3 bases at V and 0 bases at J, with 15 bases between the two ends. Here the CDR3 DNA reads TGTGCCAGCAGCCACTCTTCTTATCGGTATAGCAATCAGCCCCAGCATTTT. Translating it yields CASSHSSYRYSNQPQHF.

There are many counts of this clonotype. One end of the junction fails to match germline, which may point to a read error. The V and J genes are TRBV5-1 and TRBJ2-3, with 9 bases fitting TRBD2. The CDR3 is 15 residues long. Germline V gene sequence: CDR1 SGHRS, CDR2 YFSETQ. CDR3 region: CASSPLAGSTDTQYF. As DNA, the CDR3 is TGTGCCAGCTCCCCCCTAGCGGGGTCCACAGATACGCAGTATTTT.

This clonotype was seen a few times. CDR3 coding DNA: TGTGCCAGCTTGGTATTTGGGACGCAGTATTTT. Residues: CASLVFGTQYF. This chain joins TRBV2 and TRBJ2-3; no definite D call. This CDR3 has 11 amino acids. V gave up 8 bases and J gave up 9 bases, with 12 bases separating them. Germline values: CDR1 SNHLY, CDR2 FYNNEI.

In this sample, this clonotype turned up a few times. The rearrangement uses TRBV7-3 and TRBJ2-1; 12 nucleotides match TRBD2. V lost 5 bases to trimming and J lost 5 bases; unmatched junction nucleotides: 4. The CDR3 has 15 amino acids. CDR1 is SGHTA and CDR2 is FQGTGA in the germline V gene. CDR3 DNA: TGTGCCAGCAGCCCGAGACTAGCGGGGGACAATGAGCAGTTCTTC. The encoded protein is CASSPRLAGDNEQFF.

This rearrangement joins TRBV15 to TRBJ2-5; no reliable D call. CDR3 size: 14 residues. Germline CDR1 and CDR2: LNHNV and YYDKDF (reference sequence). Trimming pared 2 bases from V and 0 bases from J, leaving 7 bases between. The CDR3 DNA reads as TGTGCCACCAGCAGAAACACAGACCAAGAGACCCAGTACTTC. This sequence encodes CATSRNTDQETQYF.

CDR3 coding DNA: TGTGCCAGCAGCTTGGCAAGGGTTTACAATCAGCCCCAGCATTTT. Protein sequence: CASSLARVYNQPQHF. The rearrangement links TRBV5-6 to TRBJ1-5; no firm D call. This CDR3 region has 15 residues. The V and J ends lost 0 bases and 3 bases respectively, with 10 bases between them. CDR1 is SGHDT and CDR2 is YYEEEE in the germline V gene.

This clonotype occurred a few times. This chain uses TRBV9 with TRBJ2-3; weak D call: TRBD2 (6 bases). The CDR3 is 13 amino acids. Germline loops: CDR1 SGDLS, CDR2 YYNGEE. V dropped 3 bases and J dropped 6 bases, with 11 bases sitting between them. Written as DNA, the CDR3 is TGTGCCAGCAGCGGACTCGGAGGGGATACGCAGTATTTT. Residues: CASSGLGGDTQYF.

This clonotype was counted only a few times. The chain has TRBV14 and TRBJ2-1, with D uncertain. Germline loops: CDR1 SGHDN, CDR2 FVKESK. Trimming pared 6 bases from V and 4 bases from J, leaving 10 bases between. The CDR3 loop spans 13 amino acids. CDR3 sequence: CASSWSLYNEQFF. The CDR3 DNA sequence: TGTGCCAGCAGTTGGTCCCTTTACAATGAGCAGTTCTTC.

This chain uses TRBV7-9 with TRBJ2-1; unclear D gene. Per the germline V gene, CDR1 is SEHNR and CDR2 is FQNEAQ (reference sequence). V shed 0 bases and J shed 7 bases, with 10 bases lying between them. This CDR3 has 14 amino acids. CDR3 residues: CASSLASPPNEQFF. Written as DNA, the CDR3 is TGTGCCAGCAGCTTAGCAAGTCCGCCTAATGAGCAGTTCTTC.

The V gene is TRBV9, the J gene TRBJ2-2; D possibly uses TRBD1 or TRBD2 (5 bases each). Trimming left V 4 bases short and J 6 bases short, with 16 bases between. The CDR3 is 15 amino acids. Germline CDR1 is SGDLS and CDR2 is YYNGEE. The DNA of the CDR3 is TGTGCCAGCAGCTCCTTAAGGGGAGTCTCCGGGGAGCTGTTTTTT. Translating gives CASSSLRGVSGELFF.

The CDR3 DNA reads TGCGCCAGCAGCCATGGGGTTCGCCGGTCGAACACTGAAGCTTTCTTT. The encoded protein is CASSHGVRRSNTEAFF. The rearrangement uses TRBV4-1 and TRBJ1-1; D ambiguous. In germline, CDR1 is MGHRA, CDR2 YSYEKL. Trimming removed 3 bases from V and 1 base from J, with 15 bases in between. This CDR3 region has 16 residues.

This clonotype is a singleton in its sample. The chain joins TRBV6-5 to TRBJ2-7; 8 nucleotides align to TRBD2. Germline trimming cut 6 bases from V and 2 bases from J; bases unmatched to any gene: 12. The germline V gene has CDR1 MNHEY and CDR2 SVGAGI. This CDR3 contains 16 residues. In nucleotides, the CDR3 is TGTGCCAGCAGCCGAATACTAGCGGACCTTCCCTACGAGCAGTACTTC. It specifies CASSRILADLPYEQYF.

This clonotype was seen a handful of times. The chain uses TRBV5-1 and TRBJ2-1, with 7 bases matching TRBD1. The CDR3 consists of 14 residues. Unmatched junction bases numbered 9, after V lost 4 bases and J lost 8 bases. CDR1 and CDR2 (germline): SGHRS, YFSETQ. The CDR3 loop reads CASSPTGTGDEQFF. The CDR3 region has the DNA TGCGCCAGCAGCCCGACAGGGACCGGCGATGAGCAGTTCTTC.

This rearrangement joins TRBV4-1 to TRBJ2-7; the match to TRBD2 covers 9 bases. V shed 1 base, J shed 5 bases, and the junction held 12 bases outside the gene matches. CDR3 length: 17 amino acids. Germline CDR1 MGHRA, CDR2 YSYEKL. The CDR3 DNA is TGCGCCAGCAGCCAAGTGTTGGGGACTAGCTTTGGGAACGAGCAGTACTTC. Residues: CASSQVLGTSFGNEQYF.

A few counts support this clonotype. Here the CDR3 reads CSARDPQMIGGSSYEQYF. CDR3 coding DNA: TGCAGTGCTAGAGACCCTCAGATGATCGGGGGGTCTTCCTACGAGCAGTACTTC. J is TRBJ2-7 and V is TRBV20-1, with TRBD2 matching over 7 bases. The CDR3 length is 18 residues. Germline V gene lookup returns CDR1 DFQATT and CDR2 SNEGSKA (reference sequence). Trimming at V came to 0 bases and at J to 1 base, leaving 15 bases not matched to a gene.

This clonotype appeared a single time. The chain links TRBV5-1 to TRBJ2-5; D perhaps matches TRBD2 (5 bases). This CDR3 spans 13 amino acids. Looked up from germline, CDR1 is SGHRS and CDR2 is YFSETQ. Trimming stripped 7 bases from V and 6 bases from J, with 16 bases between. This chain's CDR3 is CASGAGPVQTQYF. For the CDR3, the DNA is TGCGCCAGCGGCGCGGGCCCTGTGCAGACCCAGTACTTC.

The chain combines TRBV12-3 or TRBV12-4 with TRBJ1-5; TRBD1 matches at 9 bases. V lost 6 bases to trimming and J lost 5 bases; unmatched junction nucleotides: 5. The CDR3 extends over 14 amino acids. The DNA for the CDR3 is TGTGCCAGCAGACCGGGACAGGGCTATCAGCCCCAGCATTTT. Translating gives CASRPGQGYQPQHF.

Only a few counts were recorded for this clonotype. The V and J genes are TRBV7-2 and TRBJ1-1; possible D gene TRBD1, 5 bases. The germline V gene encodes CDR1 SGHTA and CDR2 FQGNSA. Trimming shortened V by 5 bases and J by 4 bases, and 11 bases separated the two germline ends. CDR3 size: 13 residues. The CDR3 DNA reads as TGTGCCAGCAGCCGCGTTGACAGCACTGAAGCTTTCTTT. This translates into CASSRVDSTEAFF.

The chain carries TRBV7-9 and TRBJ1-5; 10 nucleotides line up with TRBD1. This CDR3 has 17 amino acids. The ends lost 2 bases at V and 2 bases at J; junction bases unmatched: 6. CDR1 SEHNR and CDR2 FQNEAQ come from the germline V gene (reference sequence). In nucleotides, the CDR3 is TGTGCCAGCAGCTTATTTGTCGGACAGGGGGGCAATCAGCCCCAGCATTTT. This translates into CASSLFVGQGGNQPQHF. The whole variable domain, filled in from reference TRBV7-9 and TRBJ1-5, reads DTGVSQNPRHKITKRGQNVTFRCDPISEHNRLYWYRQTLGQGPEFLTYFQNEAQLEKSRLLSDRFSAERPKGSFSTLEIQRTEQGDSAMYLCASSLFVGQGGNQPQHFGDGTRLSIL.

This clonotype has just a few counts. The chain employs TRBV5-6 and TRBJ1-1, with D possibly matching TRBD1 (5 bases). The ends were cut back, 4 bases at V and 6 bases at J, with 13 bases in the middle. Germline lookup yields CDR1 SGHDT and CDR2 YYEEEE. This CDR3 contains 13 residues. The CDR3 nucleotides are TGTGCCAGCAGCGTGGGTCGGGGGGCTGAAGCTTTCTTT. Amino acid sequence: CASSVGRGAEAFF.